These 27 T cell receptor beta chains were all obtained from the same sample, sequenced in a study of human T cells and chemical hapten exposure. Noted time point: patch test 1, 2 weeks after DPC sensitization. Indicated treatment: therapeutic diphenylcyclopropenone sensitization with weekly scalp DPC. TCRdb reanalysed the RACE reads using MiXCR and keeps one entry per CDR3 protein. The profile shows 150,000 to 200,000 distinct CDR3 sequences, approximately 20% of them singletons. The sequencing used whole blood, collected in connection with sensitization to the hapten diphenylcyclopropenone (DPC). The receptors were sampled from a woman in her forties or fifties with alopecia areata. Some clones in this sample may be carry-over from other donors' samples.

The chain recombines TRBV5-1 with TRBJ2-3; 10 nucleotides align to TRBD2. J was trimmed by 4 bases and V by 2 bases; bases with no gene match: 4. Per the germline V gene, CDR1 is SGHRS and CDR2 is YFSETQ. The CDR3 covers 15 residues. The CDR3 reads CASSLPLAGADTQYF. CDR3 bases: TGCGCCAGCAGCTTACCCCTAGCGGGAGCAGATACGCAGTATTTT. The complete variable domain, with remaining parts taken from reference TRBV5-1 and TRBJ2-3, reads KAGVTQTPRYLIKTRGQQVTLSCSPISGHRSVSWYQQTPGQGLQFLFEYFSETQRNKGNFPGRFSGRQFSNSRSEMNVSTLELGDSALYLCASSLPLAGADTQYFGPGTRLTVL.

The J gene is TRBJ2-5, the V gene TRBV7-8, with D unresolved. Germline values: CDR1 SGHVS, CDR2 FQNEAQ. The V end was cut by 2 bases, the J end by 1 base, with 8 bases between. The CDR3 sequence is 14 residues long. The CDR3 reads CASSLSGSQETQYF. DNA of the CDR3: TGTGCCAGCAGCTTATCAGGATCCCAAGAGACCCAGTACTTC.

This sequence joins TRBV2 and TRBJ1-6, with D possibly being TRBD1 (5 bases). The V end was cut by 4 bases, the J end by 10 bases, with 11 bases between. Germline V gene lookup returns CDR1 SNHLY and CDR2 FYNNEI. The CDR3 is made up of 13 amino acids. This chain's CDR3 is CASSGGGGSPLHF. CDR3 nucleotides: TGTGCCAGCAGTGGGGGGGGGGGATCACCCCTCCACTTT. The whole variable domain, remainder taken from reference TRBV2 and TRBJ1-6, is EPEVTQTPSHQVTQMGQEVILRCVPISNHLYFYWYRQILGQKVEFLVSFYNNEISEKSEIFDDQFSVERPDGSNFTLKIRSTKLEDSAMYFCASSGGGGSPLHFGNGTRLTVT.

The chain joins TRBV6-5 to TRBJ2-1; D is uncertain. CDR3 length equals 13 residues. V lost 2 bases, J lost 3 bases, and 5 bases lay in between. CDR1 and CDR2 from the germline V gene are MNHEY and SVGAGI. The CDR3 sequence is CASSYGYYNEQFF. Written as DNA, the CDR3 is TGTGCCAGCAGTTACGGCTACTACAATGAGCAGTTCTTC.

In this sample, this clonotype turned up a few times. J is TRBJ1-6 and V is TRBV9; perhaps TRBD1 as D (6 bases). Germline lookup yields CDR1 SGDLS and CDR2 YYNGEE. Trimming removed 0 bases from V and 7 bases from J, with 11 bases in between. CDR3 size: 15 residues. The CDR3 protein is CASSVAQGLNSPLHF. Written as DNA, the CDR3 is TGTGCCAGCAGCGTAGCTCAGGGGTTAAATTCACCCCTCCACTTT.

The chain has TRBV7-9 and TRBJ2-5, with D perhaps TRBD2 (5 bases). Trimming took off 5 bases at V and 6 bases at J, with 19 bases between the two ends. Germline values: CDR1 SEHNR, CDR2 FQNEAQ (reference sequence). This CDR3 has 15 residues. The CDR3 sequence: CASSPSILARQTQYF. The CDR3 nucleotides are TGTGCCAGCAGCCCCTCCATCTTAGCGCGGCAGACCCAGTACTTC.

The V and J genes are TRBV24-1 and TRBJ2-1; D might be TRBD2 (5 bases). The CDR3 has 14 residues. V lost 5 bases and J lost 7, with 14 bases in between. The germline CDR1 and CDR2 sequences are KGHDR and SFDVKD. CDR3 residues: CATSATRSENEQFF. CDR3 nucleotides: TGTGCCACCAGTGCCACTAGGTCGGAGAATGAGCAGTTCTTC.

This chain connects TRBV6-1 to TRBJ2-5; no reliable D call. CDR1 is MNHNS and CDR2 is SASEGT in the germline V gene. V lost 1 base to trimming and J lost 5 bases, with 14 bases between them. CDR3 length: 15 residues. The CDR3 loop is CASSEGSQSHETQYF. The CDR3, as DNA: TGTGCCAGCAGTGAAGGATCTCAGAGTCACGAGACCCAGTACTTC.

The chain links TRBV18 to TRBJ1-1; no reliable D call. CDR3 length: 13 amino acids. Germline V gives CDR1 KGHSH, CDR2 LQKENI. V was shortened by 6 bases and J by 4 bases, with 12 bases between the two germline ends. CDR3 coding DNA: TGTGCCAGCTCGCGGGCCTCACCCACTGAAGCTTTCTTT. Its translation is CASSRASPTEAFF.

This clonotype was counted a single time. The chain employs TRBV9 and TRBJ1-4, with 11 bases matching TRBD1. This CDR3 region has 16 residues. Germline V gene sequence: CDR1 SGDLS, CDR2 YYNGEE. V trimming: 0 bases; J trimming: 7 bases; junction bases outside the gene matches: 5. CDR3 sequence: CASSVGAGTGGEKLFF. Here the CDR3 DNA reads TGTGCCAGCAGCGTAGGAGCCGGGACAGGGGGTGAAAAACTGTTTTTT. Filled out from reference TRBV9 and TRBJ1-4, the complete variable domain reads DSGVTQTPKHLITATGQRVTLRCSPRSGDLSVYWYQQSLDQGLQFLIQYYNGEERAKGNILERFSAQQFPDLHSELNLSSLELGDSALYFCASSVGAGTGGEKLFFGSGTQLSVL.

The chain joins TRBV14 to TRBJ1-5, with unresolved D. The CDR3 runs 14 residues. The germline V and J ends were trimmed by 4 bases and 6 bases, with 13 bases remaining between them. Germline CDR1 reads SGHDN; CDR2 reads FVKESK. The CDR3 region is CASSPAGYGQPQHF. DNA for the CDR3: TGTGCCAGCAGCCCGGCAGGATACGGTCAGCCCCAGCATTTT.

The sample holds a few counts of this clonotype. The V and J genes are TRBV20-1 and TRBJ1-4, with 11 nucleotides matching TRBD1. Germline values: CDR1 DFQATT, CDR2 SNEGSKA (reference sequence). The ends lost 0 bases at V and 11 bases at J; junction bases unmatched: 8. The CDR3 sequence is 15 residues long. The CDR3 spells CSARDRDRGMFKLFF. The CDR3 DNA follows: TGCAGTGCTAGAGACCGGGACAGGGGGATGTTTAAACTGTTTTTT.

The sample holds a few counts of this clonotype. The rearrangement uses TRBV29-1 and TRBJ2-3; D call uncertain. The CDR3 length is 15 residues. V lost 2 bases and J 2 bases, leaving 14 bases between the germline ends. CDR1 is SQVTM and CDR2 is ANQGSEA in the germline V gene. In DNA, the CDR3 is TGCAGCGTTGAAATGCGCAGGAGCCTCACAGATACGCAGTATTTT. It encodes CSVEMRRSLTDTQYF.

There are a few counts of this clonotype. One end of the junction is discordant with germline, which a read error may explain. The chain couples TRBV7-9 to TRBJ2-3, with D hard to call. CDR3 size: 8 residues. CDR1 is SEHNR and CDR2 is FQNEAQ in the germline V gene (reference sequence). The CDR3 loop reads CASPVQNF. For the CDR3, the DNA is TGTGCCAGCCCAGTTCAGAATTTT.

The chain joins TRBV19 to TRBJ2-1; D is uncertain. The CDR3 has 17 amino acids. The ends were cut back, 5 bases at V and 0 bases at J, with 17 bases in the middle. The germline V gene encodes CDR1 LNHDA and CDR2 SQIVND (reference sequence). CDR3 DNA: TGTGCCAGTAGTGCCCGCCGGGCCCATAGCTCCTACAATGAGCAGTTCTTC. This encodes CASSARRAHSSYNEQFF.

The chain carries TRBV6-1 and TRBJ2-3, with D hard to call. V was shortened by 3 bases and J by 4 bases, with 14 bases between the two germline ends. Germline CDR1 reads MNHNS; CDR2 reads SASEGT. The CDR3 sequence is 15 residues long. CDR3 sequence: CASSDATYPPDTQYF. DNA of the CDR3: TGTGCCAGCAGTGATGCCACCTACCCACCAGATACGCAGTATTTT.

In its sample, this clonotype was seen a few times. The V and J genes are TRBV5-1 and TRBJ2-1; 9 positions match TRBD1. The CDR3 totals 15 residues. J was trimmed by 8 bases and V by 0 bases; bases with no gene match: 6. The germline V gene encodes CDR1 SGHRS and CDR2 YFSETQ. DNA for the CDR3: TGCGCCAGCAGCTTGGAGGGACAGGGTAGGGATGAGCAGTTCTTC. Amino acids: CASSLEGQGRDEQFF. Together with reference TRBV5-1 and TRBJ2-1, the CDR3 gives the full variable domain: KAGVTQTPRYLIKTRGQQVTLSCSPISGHRSVSWYQQTPGQGLQFLFEYFSETQRNKGNFPGRFSGRQFSNSRSEMNVSTLELGDSALYLCASSLEGQGRDEQFFGPGTRLTVL.

In its sample, this clonotype was seen a few times. The chain links TRBV29-1 to TRBJ1-2; no definite D call. CDR1 and CDR2 (germline): SQVTM, ANQGSEA. The CDR3 runs to 10 residues. Between the trimmed V and J ends, which lost 3 bases and 8 bases, there was a span of 7 bases. The CDR3 loop reads CSVEVGGYTF. CDR3 bases: TGCAGCGTTGAGGTGGGGGGCTACACCTTC.

At least ten counts were recorded for this clonotype. The V and J genes are TRBV7-9 and TRBJ1-3; D remains unclear. This CDR3 contains 13 residues. The V end was cut by 6 bases, the J end by 8 bases, with 14 bases between. The germline V gene encodes CDR1 SEHNR and CDR2 FQNEAQ (reference sequence). CDR3 sequence: CASRSQFTDTIYF. Here the CDR3 DNA reads TGTGCCAGCAGAAGCCAATTTACAGACACCATATATTTT.

This clonotype has only a few counts. The chain links TRBV20-1 to TRBJ2-7; D gene ambiguous. The germline CDR1 and CDR2 sequences are DFQATT and SNEGSKA (reference sequence). Trimming cost V 6 bases and J 1 base, with 25 bases left between them. CDR3 length: 17 amino acids. This CDR3 is CSALTSAVAGFSYEQYF. CDR3 sequence (DNA): TGCAGTGCCCTAACCTCGGCTGTGGCTGGGTTTTCCTACGAGCAGTACTTC.

This clonotype turned up a few times. The chain is built from TRBV6-5 and TRBJ2-3; 7 positions match TRBD2. CDR3 length equals 17 residues. The V gene end was trimmed by 7 bases and the J gene end by 1 base; junction bases not matched to a gene: 14. From germline, CDR1 is MNHEY and CDR2 SVGAGI. CDR3: CASKPSGSGSGTDTQYF. The CDR3 coding sequence is TGTGCCAGCAAACCTAGCGGATCGGGGAGCGGCACAGATACGCAGTATTTT.

The chain recombines TRBV10-3 with TRBJ1-1; D remains unclear. Per germline, CDR1 ENHRY and CDR2 SYGVKD. V was clipped by 4 bases and J by 1 base, with 7 bases between them. This CDR3 is 13 amino acids long. In DNA form, the CDR3 reads TGTGCCATCAGTGTAGAAGGGAACACTGAAGCTTTCTTT. As protein: CAISVEGNTEAFF.

The V gene is TRBV5-1, the J gene TRBJ2-5; 8 bases align to TRBD2. The CDR3 runs to 15 residues. The germline CDR1 and CDR2 sequences are SGHRS and YFSETQ. V trimming: 6 bases; J trimming: 0 bases; junction bases outside the gene matches: 7. The CDR3 nucleotides are TGCGCCAGCATGGGACTAGGTGGCTACCAAGAGACCCAGTACTTC. Translated: CASMGLGGYQETQYF.

The rearrangement joins TRBV27 to TRBJ2-7; 7 positions match TRBD1. Germline V gene sequence: CDR1 MNHEY, CDR2 SMNVEV (reference sequence). The CDR3 covers 14 residues. After removal of 5 bases from V and 6 bases from J, the junction contained 10 bases not matched to a gene. In DNA, the CDR3 is TGTGCCAGCAGTAGCCGGGACAGAGGCACCGAGCAGTACTTC. Amino acids: CASSSRDRGTEQYF.

This clonotype was observed many times. The J gene is TRBJ2-1, the V gene TRBV6-5, with 7 bases that match TRBD2. Germline CDR1 MNHEY, CDR2 SVGAGI. This CDR3 has 13 amino acids. The V segment lost 6 bases and the J segment 8 bases; nucleotides outside the gene matches: 7. The CDR3 DNA reads TGTGCCAGCAGAAGACTAGCAGGCGATGAGCAGTTCTTC. It codes for CASRRLAGDEQFF.

This sequence joins TRBV29-1 and TRBJ1-4; 7 nucleotides line up with TRBD1. The CDR3 contains 14 residues. Losses at the gene ends were 0 bases for V and 8 bases for J; bases not matched to a gene: 6. CDR1 is SQVTM, CDR2 ANQGSEA, per germline. The CDR3 protein is CSVEDQTGKEKLFF. The CDR3 nucleotides are TGCAGCGTTGAAGATCAGACAGGGAAGGAAAAACTGTTTTTT. The full variable domain, completed using reference TRBV29-1 and TRBJ1-4, is SAVISQKPSRDICQRGTSLTIQCQVDSQVTMMFWYRQQPGQSLTLIATANQGSEATYESGFVIDKFPISRPNLTFSTLTVSNMSPEDSSIYLCSVEDQTGKEKLFFGSGTQLSVL.

This clonotype was detected only a few times. The junction departs from germline at one end; a sequencing error may be responsible. V usage is TRBV7-2 and J usage is TRBJ2-7, with a possible D match to TRBD2 (5 bases). Germline CDR1 SGHTA, CDR2 FQGNSA. This CDR3 is 12 amino acids long. The chain's CDR3 is CASSPELGERYF. In nucleotides, the CDR3 is TGTGCCAGCAGCCCTGAACTAGGTGAGCGGTACTTC.